The T cell receptor (beta chain) under discussion was sequenced for a study of beta chain features in type 1 diabetes. Study observations and caveats: In all four CD4+ subsets, TCRB CDR3 length was significantly, moderately reduced in type 1 diabetes.

Of note for this clone: The antigen remains undetermined.

Per the germline V gene, CDR1 is LNHDA and CDR2 is SQIVND (reference sequence). The trim removed 7 bases at V and 2 bases at J, leaving 10 bases unmatched. CDR3 length: 16 amino acids. Expressed TCRB transcripts got sequenced, as all isolated RNA was reverse transcribed. Repertoires were generated with immunoSEQ multiplex PCR, while TCRdb's copy carries only in-frame clones and drops some. The repertoire includes roughly 220,000 clones, approximately 16% of them detected once, and about 0.092% sits in the top ten. This receptor was taken from a man aged 25 to 40 with type 1 diabetes. The sample taken for sequencing was naive CD4+ T cells from blood. The chain carries TRBV19 and TRBJ2-2; the match to TRBD1 covers 7 bases. For the CDR3, the DNA is TGTGCCAGTACCGCTAGGGGGACAGCTAACACCGGGGAGCTGTTTTTT. Its protein is CASTARGTANTGELFF.